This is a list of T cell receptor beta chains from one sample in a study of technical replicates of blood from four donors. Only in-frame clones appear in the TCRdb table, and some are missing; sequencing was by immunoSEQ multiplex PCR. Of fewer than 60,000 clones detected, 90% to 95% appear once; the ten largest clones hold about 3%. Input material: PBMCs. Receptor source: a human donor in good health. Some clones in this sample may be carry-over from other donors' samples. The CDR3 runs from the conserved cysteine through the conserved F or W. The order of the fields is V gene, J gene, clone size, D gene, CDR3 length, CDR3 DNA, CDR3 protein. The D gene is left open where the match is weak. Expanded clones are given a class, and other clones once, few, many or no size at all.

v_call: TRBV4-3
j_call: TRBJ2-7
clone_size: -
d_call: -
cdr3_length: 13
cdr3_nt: TGCGCCAGCAGCCAAGATCGAGCAAACGAGCAGTACTTC
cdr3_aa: CASSQDRANEQYF

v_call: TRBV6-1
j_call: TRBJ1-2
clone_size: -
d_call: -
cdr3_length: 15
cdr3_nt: TGTGCCAGCAGTGGGTCAAATGCAGGCTCCTATGGCTACACCTTC
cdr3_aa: CASSGSNAGSYGYTF

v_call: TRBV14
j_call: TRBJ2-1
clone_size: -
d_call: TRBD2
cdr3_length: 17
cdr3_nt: TGTGCCAGCAGCCATCTACTAGCGGGGGTGGCAGGTAATGAGCAGTTCTTC
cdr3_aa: CASSHLLAGVAGNEQFF

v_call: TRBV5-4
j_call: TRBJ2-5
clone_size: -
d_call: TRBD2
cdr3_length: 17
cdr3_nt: TGTGCCAGCAGCACCGGGAGGGGCGGAGGGGTGGAAGAGACCCAGTACTTC
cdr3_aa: CASSTGRGGGVEETQYF

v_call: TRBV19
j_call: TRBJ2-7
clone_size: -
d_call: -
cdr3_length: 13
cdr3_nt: TGTGCCAGGAACGGGACACTTAATGACGAGCAGTACTTC
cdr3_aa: CARNGTLNDEQYF

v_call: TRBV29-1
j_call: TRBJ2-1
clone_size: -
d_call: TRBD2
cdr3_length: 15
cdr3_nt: TGCAGCGTTGAAGAAAGGGGTCTAGCGGGGGCCCAACTGTTCTTC
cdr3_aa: CSVEERGLAGAQLFF

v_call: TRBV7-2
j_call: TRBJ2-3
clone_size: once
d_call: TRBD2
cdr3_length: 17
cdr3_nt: TGTGCCAGCAGCTATAGTGGTGGTAGCGGGGGCACAGATACGCAGTATTTT
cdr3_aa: CASSYSGGSGGTDTQYF

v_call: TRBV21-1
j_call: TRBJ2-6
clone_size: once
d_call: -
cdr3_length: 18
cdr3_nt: TGTGCCAGCAGCAAAGATCGGGTCAACTTCTCTGGGGCCAACGTCCTGACTTTC
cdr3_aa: CASSKDRVNFSGANVLTF

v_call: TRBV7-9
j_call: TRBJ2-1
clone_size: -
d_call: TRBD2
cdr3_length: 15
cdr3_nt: TGTGCCAGCAGCGCCTCTAGCGGGAGGTTTAATGAGCAGTTCTTC
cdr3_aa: CASSASSGRFNEQFF

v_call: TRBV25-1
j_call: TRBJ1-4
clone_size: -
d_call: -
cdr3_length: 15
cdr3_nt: TGTGCCAGCAGTGAGGGTTGGGGGGGCGGTGAAAAACTGTTTTTT
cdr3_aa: CASSEGWGGGEKLFF

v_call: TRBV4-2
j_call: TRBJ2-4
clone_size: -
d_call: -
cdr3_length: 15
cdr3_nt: TGTGCCAGCAGCCATCTAGACAGATCCAAAAACATTCAGTACTTC
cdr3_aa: CASSHLDRSKNIQYF

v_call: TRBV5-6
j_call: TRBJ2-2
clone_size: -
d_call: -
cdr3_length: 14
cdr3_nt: TGTGCCAGCAGCTTGTATGCGTTCACCGGGGAGCTGTTTTTT
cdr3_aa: CASSLYAFTGELFF

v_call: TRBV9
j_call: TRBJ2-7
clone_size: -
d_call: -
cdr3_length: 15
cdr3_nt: TGTGCCAGCAGCGTCGGAGGACAGCAGTCCTACGAGCAGTACTTC
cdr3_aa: CASSVGGQQSYEQYF

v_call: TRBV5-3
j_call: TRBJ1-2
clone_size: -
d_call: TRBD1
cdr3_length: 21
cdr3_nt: TGTGCCAGAAGCCGGTACGGCCTGACCCCAAGACAGGGAGAAGATAACTATGGCTACACCTTC
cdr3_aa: CARSRYGLTPRQGEDNYGYTF

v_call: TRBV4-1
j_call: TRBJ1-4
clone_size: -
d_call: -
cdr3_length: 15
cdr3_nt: TGCGCCAGCAGCCATCCGGGACTGAGTAATGAAAAACTGTTTTTT
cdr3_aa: CASSHPGLSNEKLFF

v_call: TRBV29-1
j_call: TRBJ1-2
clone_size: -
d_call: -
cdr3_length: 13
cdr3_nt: TGCAGCGTTGAGGATGGCAGCCCAGGGGGCTACACCTTC
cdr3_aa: CSVEDGSPGGYTF

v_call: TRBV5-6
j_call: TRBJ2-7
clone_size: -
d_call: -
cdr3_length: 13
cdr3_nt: TGTGCCAGCAGTTCCGCGGCCAGCCCAGAGCAGTACTTC
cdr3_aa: CASSSAASPEQYF

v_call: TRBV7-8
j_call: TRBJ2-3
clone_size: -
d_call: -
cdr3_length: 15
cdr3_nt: TGTGCCAGCAGCTTCCCGGGACTGCGCACAGATACGCAGTATTTT
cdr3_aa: CASSFPGLRTDTQYF